The 7 T cell receptor beta chains listed next were all sequenced from one sample in a study of T cells in Graves' hyperthyroidism and ophthalmopathy. RNA transcripts provided the source from which TCR beta CDR3 regions were amplified. Researchers ran a first-round RT-PCR on the TCR CDR3 using the HTBI primer set. TCRdb processed the multiplex PCR reads anew with MiXCR; each CDR3 protein has one entry. The table has 50,000 to 55,000 distinct CDR3 sequences, approximately 48% seen once. Sequenced: blood. These receptors all come from a woman in her forties or fifties with Graves' ophthalmopathy.

The gene calls are TRBV2 and TRBJ2-7, with 7 bases lining up with TRBD2. V gave up 5 bases and J gave up 6 bases; unmatched junction bases: 19. This CDR3 is 17 amino acids long. Germline V gives CDR1 SNHLY, CDR2 FYNNEI. DNA of the CDR3: TGTGCCAGCAGTTTCTCGCCCCCGATGGGGACTATCTGCGAGCAGTACTTC. Translation: CASSFSPPMGTICEQYF. The full variable domain, in which reference TRBV2 and TRBJ2-7 provide the parts outside the CDR3, is EPEVTQTPSHQVTQMGQEVILRCVPISNHLYFYWYRQILGQKVEFLVSFYNNEISEKSEIFDDQFSVERPDGSNFTLKIRSTKLEDSAMYFCASSFSPPMGTICEQYFGPGTRLTVT.

About this clonotype itself: Germline and junction disagree at one end, which may indicate a read error. The genes are TRBV12-3 or TRBV12-4 and TRBJ1-1; D might be TRBD1 (6 bases). The CDR3 sequence is 14 residues long. CDR3 in DNA: TGTGCCAGCAGTTTCGGGGGGCGGGACACGGAAGCTCTCTTT. It yields the protein CASSFGGRDTEALF.

This clonotype was observed at least ten times. V usage is TRBV3-1 and J usage is TRBJ2-7; tentative D call: TRBD1 (6 bases). CDR1 is LGHDT, CDR2 YNNKEL, per germline (reference sequence). Trimming shortened V by 3 bases and J by 1 base, and 13 bases separated the two germline ends. The CDR3 runs 15 residues. The CDR3: CASSHRGLGSYEQYF. Here the CDR3 DNA reads TGTGCCAGCAGCCATAGGGGGTTAGGGTCCTACGAGCAGTACTTC.

This clonotype was counted between two and nine times. CDR3 in DNA: TGTGCCAGCAGCCAGAGGGGGAGGGAGACCCAGTACTTC. Translated, it gives CASSQRGRETQYF. The V gene is TRBV3-1, the J gene TRBJ2-5, with D perhaps being TRBD1 or TRBD2 (6 bases each). The ends were cut back, 3 bases at V and 5 bases at J, with 10 bases in the middle. Per the germline V gene, CDR1 is LGHDT and CDR2 is YNNKEL (reference sequence). The CDR3 length is 13 residues.

The rearrangement uses TRBV20-1 and TRBJ2-5, with 8 bases aligning to TRBD1. CDR1 DFQATT and CDR2 SNEGSKA come from the germline V gene (reference sequence). The CDR3 runs to 13 residues. V trimming: 1 base; J trimming: 2 bases; junction bases outside the gene matches: 0. The CDR3 protein is CSARGTGQETQYF. The CDR3 nucleotides read TGCAGTGCTAGAGGGACAGGGCAAGAGACCCAGTACTTC.

In this sample, this clonotype turned up a few times. The V gene is TRBV27, the J gene TRBJ2-3; the D is unclear. Germline V gives CDR1 MNHEY, CDR2 SMNVEV (reference sequence). The CDR3 extends over 15 amino acids. V lost 3 bases to trimming and J lost 7 bases, with 17 bases between them. This chain's CDR3 is CASSLLIGETHTQYF. The DNA for the CDR3 is TGTGCCAGCAGTTTGCTCATCGGCGAGACACATACGCAGTATTTT.

In this sample, this clonotype turned up many times. The J gene is TRBJ2-7, the V gene TRBV12-3 or TRBV12-4, with D tentatively TRBD2 (5 bases). The V gene lost 10 bases and the J gene lost 6 bases, with 13 bases spanning the gap. The CDR3 runs 11 residues. CDR3 residues: CATLVRGEQYF. The CDR3 DNA is TGTGCCACCCTCGTCCGGGGCGAGCAGTACTTC.